A selection of T cell receptor beta chains follows, all from one sample in a study of chemoradiotherapy in HPV16-positive cancers. Clones were sequenced by immunoSEQ multiplex PCR, and TCRdb holds only the in-frame ones, with some missing. The sample yields 25,000 to 30,000 clones, approximately 94% seen once. The specimen comprised blood, sampled from a patient who underwent chemoradiotherapy. The receptor set was obtained from a human donor with HPV-associated anogenital cancer. Each CDR3 is given with its conserved first and last residue. The order of the fields is D gene, CDR3 length, V gene, J gene, clone size, CDR3 DNA, CDR3 protein. A D gene is named only where the DNA matches it firmly. Not all rows give a size; the values are once, few, many and, for expanded clones, a class.

>.|14|TRBV4-1|TRBJ2-7|.
TGCGCCAGCAGCCAAAGCCCCGAGGGATACGAGCAGTACTTC
CASSQSPEGYEQYF
>TRBD1|14|TRBV5-6|TRBJ2-7|.
TGTGCCAGCAGCTGGGGACAGGGATCCTACGAGCAGTACTTC
CASSWGQGSYEQYF
>.|14|TRBV5-5|TRBJ2-2|.
TGTGCCAGCAGCAAGGGGGAGTACACCGGGGAGCTGTTTTTT
CASSKGEYTGELFF
>TRBD2|17|TRBV5-1|TRBJ2-1|.
TGCGCCAGCAGCCCGGGGACTAGCGGGAGGTCCTACAATGAGCAGTTCTTC
CASSPGTSGRSYNEQFF
>TRBD2|16|TRBV18|TRBJ2-3|.
TGTGCCAGCTCACCACTGGGACTAATTGGCACAGATACGCAGTATTTT
CASSPLGLIGTDTQYF
>TRBD1|15|TRBV7-8|TRBJ1-1|.
TGTGCCAGCAGCTTAGGGACAGGGATACGGACTGAAGCTTTCTTT
CASSLGTGIRTEAFF
>TRBD1|15|TRBV7-8|TRBJ2-5|.
TGTGCCAGCAGCTTAGGTCGGACAGGGCAAGAGACCCAGTACTTC
CASSLGRTGQETQYF
>TRBD1|12|TRBV18|TRBJ2-1|.
TGTGCCAGCTCACAGGGGGCCGATGAGCAGTTCTTC
CASSQGADEQFF
>TRBD1|15|TRBV28|TRBJ1-2|.
TGTGCCAGCAGCCCTTGGACAGGGTTCAACTATGGCTACACCTTC
CASSPWTGFNYGYTF
>.|15|TRBV4-1|TRBJ1-2|few
TGCGCCAGCAGCCAAGATAACAGTGTTAACTATGGCTACACCTTC
CASSQDNSVNYGYTF
>TRBD2|14|TRBV27|TRBJ2-5|.
TGTGCCAGCAGGGGTAGCGGGGTCCTCATGGCCCAGTACTTC
CASRGSGVLMAQYF
>.|18|TRBV6-1|TRBJ1-3|.
TGTGCCAGCAGTGGGGGTCCCTTGGAGGCCGTCTCTGGAAACACCATATATTTT
CASSGGPLEAVSGNTIYF
>TRBD1|14|TRBV19|TRBJ2-3|.
TGTGCCAGTACTCCACCCCAGCGGACAGGGTCGTGGTATTTT
CASTPPQRTGSWYF
>.|12|TRBV4-3|TRBJ1-4|.
TGCGCCAGCAGCCAAGGGAGTGAAAAACTGTTTTTT
CASSQGSEKLFF
>.|16|TRBV2|TRBJ2-2|few
TGTGCCAGCATTCGCGGGCCAGCGTCCTACACCGGGGAGCTGTTTTTT
CASIRGPASYTGELFF
>TRBD1|13|TRBV28|TRBJ2-7|.
TGTGCCAGCAGTTTACATACCTCGGGACAGGGGTACTTC
CASSLHTSGQGYF
>.|15|TRBV29-1|TRBJ2-7|.
TGCAGCGTTCAACATCCCGACCAGCCCCAGTACGAGCAGTACTTC
CSVQHPDQPQYEQYF
>TRBD1|15|TRBV30|TRBJ1-2|.
TGTGCCTGGAGTGTGGGGACAGTAAAGGCCTATGGCTACACCTTC
CAWSVGTVKAYGYTF
>TRBD2|15|TRBV9|TRBJ2-1|.
TGTGCCAGCAGTACTAGCGGGAGGGCTGGCGATGAGCAGTTCTTC
CASSTSGRAGDEQFF
>.|17|TRBV27|TRBJ1-3|.
TGTGCCAGCAGCGCCCTAGGGCAGAGATTCTCTGGAAACACCATATATTTT
CASSALGQRFSGNTIYF
>.|13|TRBV2|TRBJ2-5|.
TGTGCCAGCAGTACCAGGGACCAAGAGACCCAGTACTTC
CASSTRDQETQYF
>.|11|TRBV6-1|TRBJ2-7|.
TGTGCCAGCAGTGCCCCCGGACAGCAGTACTTC
CASSAPGQQYF
>TRBD2|16|TRBV5-1|TRBJ2-1|.
TGCACCAGCAGCTGGGACTACTCGAGCTCCTACAATGAGCAGTTCTTC
CTSSWDYSSSYNEQFF
>TRBD2|18|TRBV13|TRBJ2-7|.
TGTGCCAGCAGCCACCTGGCTAGCGGGAGGGCCGGCGAATGGGAGCAGTACTTC
CASSHLASGRAGEWEQYF
>TRBD2|15|TRBV5-1|TRBJ2-7|.
TGCGCCAGCAGCTTGCGGGGGGAATATTCCAACGAGCAGTACTTC
CASSLRGEYSNEQYF
>TRBD2|17|TRBV7-9|TRBJ2-2|.
TGTGCCAGCAGTCGAGGGGAGGGAAGGGCGAACACCGGGGAGCTGTTTTTT
CASSRGEGRANTGELFF
>.|14|TRBV5-6|TRBJ2-1|once
TGTGCCAGCAGCTTGGGGGGGAGCCACAATGAGCAGTTCTTC
CASSLGGSHNEQFF
>.|15|TRBV7-9|TRBJ2-5|.
TGTGCCAGCAGCCAAGGTTTGGCAGGGCTGGAGACCCAGTACTTC
CASSQGLAGLETQYF
>.|12|TRBV7-6|TRBJ2-5|.
TGTGCCAGCAGCTTAGGAGCCGAGACCCAGTACTTC
CASSLGAETQYF
>TRBD1|14|TRBV5-4|TRBJ2-7|.
TGTGCCAGCACCCTTACAGGGGGTTCAGGCGAGCAGTACTTC
CASTLTGGSGEQYF
>.|12|TRBV6-5|TRBJ2-7|.
TGTGCCAGCAGTTCCAGGGTGGGCGAGCAGTACTTC
CASSSRVGEQYF
>.|15|TRBV11-2|TRBJ1-4|.
TGTGCCAGCAGCTTCCAGTCGAACGGTAATGAAAAACTGTTTTTT
CASSFQSNGNEKLFF
>.|17|TRBV4-1|TRBJ2-1|once
TGCGCCAGCAGCCAAGCGTTGGGGAGGAGCTCCTACAATGAGCAGTTCTTC
CASSQALGRSSYNEQFF
>TRBD2|12|TRBV7-9|TRBJ2-5|once
TGTGCCATCGCATTCGGGGGGGAGACCCAGTACTTC
CAIAFGGETQYF
>TRBD1|15|TRBV9|TRBJ1-2|.
TGTGCCAGCAGCGCGACTACAGGGGGTAACTATGGCTACACCTTC
CASSATTGGNYGYTF
>.|15|TRBV4-2|TRBJ1-2|.
TGTGCCAGCAGCCAAGGGGTGACCGACAACTATGGCTACACCTTC
CASSQGVTDNYGYTF
>.|14|TRBV5-6|TRBJ2-7|few
TGTGCCAGCAGCTTGGGCCAGTTACCCTACGAGCAGTACTTC
CASSLGQLPYEQYF
>.|14|TRBV11-1|TRBJ2-7|.
TGTGCCAGCAGCTTAGGGAGTATGGGGTACGAGCAGTACTTC
CASSLGSMGYEQYF
>.|12|TRBV27|TRBJ1-1|.
.
CASSLWGGGTFF
>TRBD1|16|TRBV4-1|TRBJ1-1|.
TGCGCCAGCAGCCAAGTGACAGGGGGGATGAACACTGAAGCTTTCTTT
CASSQVTGGMNTEAFF
>.|13|TRBV6-6|TRBJ1-2|.
TGTGCCAGCAGTTACGGAGGGAACTATGGCTACACCTTC
CASSYGGNYGYTF
>TRBD1|15|TRBV19|TRBJ1-6|.
TGTGCCAGTACCCCCGGGACAGGTCTTAATTCACCCCTCCACTTT
CASTPGTGLNSPLHF
>TRBD1|16|TRBV7-3|TRBJ2-2|once
TGTGCCAGCAGCTTAAGCTCAGGGGGTTACACCGGGGAGCTGTTTTTT
CASSLSSGGYTGELFF
>.|14|TRBV6-1|TRBJ1-5|.
TGTGCCAGCGCGGCCTCTACAGGGTACCAGCCCCAGCATTTT
CASAASTGYQPQHF
>.|14|TRBV4-1|TRBJ1-1|few
TGCGCCAGCAGCCAAGATGCAGGGAACACTGAAGCTTTCTTT
CASSQDAGNTEAFF
>.|12|TRBV28|TRBJ2-5|.
TGTGCCAGCAGTTCCCTTGGGGAGACCCAGTACTTC
CASSSLGETQYF
>TRBD2|15|TRBV7-9|TRBJ2-7|.
TGTGCCAGCAGCCCGACTAATCGGGGGGTTGTGGAGCAGTACTTC
CASSPTNRGVVEQYF
>TRBD2|17|TRBV19|TRBJ2-7|.
TGTGCCAGTAGTTTTGACTCGGGACTAGCGGGAAGCTACGAGCAGTACTTC
CASSFDSGLAGSYEQYF
>.|12|TRBV9|TRBJ1-1|once
TGTGCCAGCAGCCCCCAGGGGACTGAAGCTTTCTTT
CASSPQGTEAFF
>.|14|TRBV5-8|TRBJ1-6|.
TGTGCCAGCAGCTTGAGGCAGGGAGGTTCACCCCTCCACTTT
CASSLRQGGSPLHF
>TRBD1|14|TRBV30|TRBJ2-7|once
TGTGCCTGGAGAAAGCAGGGGGTCTCCTACGAGCAGTACTTC
CAWRKQGVSYEQYF
>TRBD2|18|TRBV9|TRBJ2-1|once
TGTGCCAGCAGCGCAGCCAGACTAGCGGGTGAGTCCTACAATGAGCAGTTCTTC
CASSAARLAGESYNEQFF
>.|12|TRBV28|TRBJ2-1|few
TGTGCCAGCAGTTACCTTATGAATGAGCAGTTCTTC
CASSYLMNEQFF
>TRBD2|15|TRBV7-9|TRBJ2-7|.
TGTGCCAGCAGCTCAAGACTAGCGCAGTCCTACGAGCAGTACTTC
CASSSRLAQSYEQYF
>TRBD2|16|TRBV2|TRBJ2-2|.
TGTGCCAGCATTGGTAGCGGGGGGGCAGGGACCGGGGAGCTGTTTTTT
CASIGSGGAGTGELFF
>TRBD2|16|TRBV19|TRBJ2-3|.
TGTGCCAGTAGTATGGGACTAGCGATAAGCACAGATACGCAGTATTTT
CASSMGLAISTDTQYF